This TCR beta chain was recovered during a study of molecular identifiers for immune sequencing clone quantification. Study information: Four of five RNA aliquots from around 18,000 or 91,000 naive CD8 T cells were sequenced.

Bulk TCR libraries used previously described methods and listed TCR primers. TCRdb ran MiXCR on the PCR reads and lists one entry per CDR3 protein. The sample has roughly 300,000 distinct CDR3 sequences, roughly 23% seen once; the top ten hold about 0.73%. Sorted cell numbers of about 17,000 to 1,100,000, with 10%, 30% or 50% RNA, served as input for naive CD8 libraries. This CDR3 spans 12 amino acids. With 5 bases removed from V and 8 bases from J, the gap between germline ends came to 12 bases. Germline values: CDR1 MNHEY, CDR2 SVGEGT. The V call is TRBV6-2 or TRBV6-3, the J call TRBJ1-1, with a tentative D call TRBD1 (5 bases). The sequence came from a human donor in good health. Some libraries in this study had Jurkat cell RNA spiked in. Sequencing was done on a sample of naive CD8+ T cells from blood, with Jurkat cell RNA spiked in. Subset denoted: FACS-sorted CD8+CD4-CCR7+CD45RA+ naive T cells. CDR3 residues: CASSPGHSEAFF. CDR3 coding DNA: TGTGCCAGCAGTCCCGGACACTCAGAAGCTTTCTTT.